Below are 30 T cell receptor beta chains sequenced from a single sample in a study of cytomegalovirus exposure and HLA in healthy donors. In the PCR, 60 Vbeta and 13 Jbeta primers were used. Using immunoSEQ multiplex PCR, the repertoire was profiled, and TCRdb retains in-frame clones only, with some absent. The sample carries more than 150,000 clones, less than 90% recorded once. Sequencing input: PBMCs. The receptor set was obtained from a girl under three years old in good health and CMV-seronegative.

The CDR3 loop reads CASSPPTGYEQFF. CDR3 in DNA: TGTGCCAGCTCACCACCAACAGGGTATGAGCAGTTCTTC. The V and J genes are TRBV18 and TRBJ2-1; D possibly corresponds to TRBD1 (6 bases). The CDR3 runs to 13 residues. Germline V gene lookup returns CDR1 KGHSH and CDR2 LQKENI. The V gene lost 0 bases and the J gene lost 8 bases, with 8 bases spanning the gap.

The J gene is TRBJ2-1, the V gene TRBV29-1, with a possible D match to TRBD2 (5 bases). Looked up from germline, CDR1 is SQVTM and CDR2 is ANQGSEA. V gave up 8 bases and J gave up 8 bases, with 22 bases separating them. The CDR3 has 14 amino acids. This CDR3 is CSTTLPGGAHEQFF. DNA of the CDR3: TGCAGCACAACCTTGCCAGGAGGCGCCCATGAGCAGTTCTTC.

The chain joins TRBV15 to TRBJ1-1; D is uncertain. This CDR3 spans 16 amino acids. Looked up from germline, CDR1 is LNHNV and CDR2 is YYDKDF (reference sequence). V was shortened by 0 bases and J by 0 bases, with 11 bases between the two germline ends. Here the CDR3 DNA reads TGTGCCACCAGCAGAGATCCAGCCAGGTTGAACACTGAAGCTTTCTTT. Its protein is CATSRDPARLNTEAFF.

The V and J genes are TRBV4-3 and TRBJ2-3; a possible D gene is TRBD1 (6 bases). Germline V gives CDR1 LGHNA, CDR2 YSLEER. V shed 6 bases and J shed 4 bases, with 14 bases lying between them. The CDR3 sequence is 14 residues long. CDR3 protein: CASSQERQADTQYF. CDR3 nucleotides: TGCGCCAGCAGTCAGGAGCGACAGGCAGATACGCAGTATTTT.

The CDR3 DNA reads TGTGCCAGCAGCACCACTAGCGGGGGGGCCGCGGAGACCCAGTACTTC. Translated: CASSTTSGGAAETQYF. V is TRBV7-9 and J is TRBJ2-5; 13 bases map to TRBD2. Looked up from germline, CDR1 is SEHNR and CDR2 is FQNEAQ (reference sequence). J was trimmed by 5 bases and V by 5 bases; bases with no gene match: 8. There are 16 residues in the CDR3. Looking up the rest from reference TRBV7-9 and TRBJ2-5 gives the full variable domain: DTGVSQNPRHKITKRGQNVTFRCDPISEHNRLYWYRQTLGQGPEFLTYFQNEAQLEKSRLLSDRFSAERPKGSFSTLEIQRTEQGDSAMYLCASSTTSGGAAETQYFGPGTRLLVL.

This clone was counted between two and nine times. The CDR3 DNA is TGTGCCTGGAGTGCGGGACTAGCGGGAGTTTATGAGCAGTTCTTC. Its translation: CAWSAGLAGVYEQFF. The chain joins TRBV30 to TRBJ2-1, with 14 bases identical to TRBD2. Trimming took 1 base from V and 8 from J; bases not matched to a gene: 4. Germline assignment: CDR1 GTSNPN and CDR2 SVGIG (reference sequence). The CDR3 contains 15 residues.

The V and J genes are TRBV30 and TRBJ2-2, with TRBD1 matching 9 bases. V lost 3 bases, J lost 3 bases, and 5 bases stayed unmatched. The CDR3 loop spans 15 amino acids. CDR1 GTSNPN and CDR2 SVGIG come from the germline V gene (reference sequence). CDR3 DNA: TGTGCCTGGAGAGGGGACAGGGCATACACCGGGGAGCTGTTTTTT. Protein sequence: CAWRGDRAYTGELFF.

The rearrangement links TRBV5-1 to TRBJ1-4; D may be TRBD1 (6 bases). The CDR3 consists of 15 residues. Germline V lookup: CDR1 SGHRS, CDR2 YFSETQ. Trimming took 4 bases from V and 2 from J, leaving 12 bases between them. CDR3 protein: CASSGTGSTNEKLFF. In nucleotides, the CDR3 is TGCGCCAGCAGCGGTACAGGGTCCACTAATGAAAAACTGTTTTTT.

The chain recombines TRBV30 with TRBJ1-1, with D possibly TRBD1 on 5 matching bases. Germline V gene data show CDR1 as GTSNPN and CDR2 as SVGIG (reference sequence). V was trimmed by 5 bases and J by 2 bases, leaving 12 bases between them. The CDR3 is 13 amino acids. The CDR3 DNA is TGTGCCTGGGACCAGGGTGATAACACTGAAGCTTTCTTT. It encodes CAWDQGDNTEAFF. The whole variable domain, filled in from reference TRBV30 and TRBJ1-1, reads SQTIHQWPATLVQPVGSPLSLECTVEGTSNPNLYWYRQAAGRGLQLLFYSVGIGQISSEVPQNLSASRPQDRQFILSSKKLLLSDSGFYLCAWDQGDNTEAFFGQGTRLTVV.

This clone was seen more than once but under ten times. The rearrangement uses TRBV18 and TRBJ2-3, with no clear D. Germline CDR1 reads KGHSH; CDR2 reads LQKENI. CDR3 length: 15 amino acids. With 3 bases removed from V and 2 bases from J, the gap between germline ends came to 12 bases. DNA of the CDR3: TGTGCCAGCTCACCCGTAGTAGTCCCCACAGATACGCAGTATTTT. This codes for CASSPVVVPTDTQYF. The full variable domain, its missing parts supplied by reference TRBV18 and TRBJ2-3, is NAGVMQNPRHLVRRRGQEARLRCSPMKGHSHVYWYRQLPEEGLKFMVYLQKENIIDESGMPKERFSAEFPKEGPSILRIQQVVRGDSAAYFCASSPVVVPTDTQYFGPGTRLTVL.

The CDR3 is CASSFSGGLRTDTQYF. CDR3 DNA: TGCGCCAGCAGCTTTAGCGGGGGGCTGCGCACAGATACGCAGTATTTT. The chain couples TRBV5-1 to TRBJ2-3; 10 nucleotides match TRBD2. This CDR3 is built from 16 residues. Per the germline V gene, CDR1 is SGHRS and CDR2 is YFSETQ. V lost 2 bases and J lost 1; bases outside the gene matches: 4.

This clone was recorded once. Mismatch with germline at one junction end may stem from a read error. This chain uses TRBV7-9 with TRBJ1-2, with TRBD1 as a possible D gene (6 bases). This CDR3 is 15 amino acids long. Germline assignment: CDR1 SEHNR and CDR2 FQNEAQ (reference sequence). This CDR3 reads CSSSFQPGHNYGYTF. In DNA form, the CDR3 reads TGTTCCAGCAGCTTTCAGCCGGGACACAACTATGGCTACACCTTC.

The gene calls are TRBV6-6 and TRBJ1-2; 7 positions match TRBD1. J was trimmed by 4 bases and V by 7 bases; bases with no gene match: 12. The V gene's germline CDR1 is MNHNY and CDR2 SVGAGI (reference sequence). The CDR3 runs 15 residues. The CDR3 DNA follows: TGTGCCAGCAAGCAAAACAGGGGTCCTTCCTATGGCTACACCTTC. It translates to CASKQNRGPSYGYTF.

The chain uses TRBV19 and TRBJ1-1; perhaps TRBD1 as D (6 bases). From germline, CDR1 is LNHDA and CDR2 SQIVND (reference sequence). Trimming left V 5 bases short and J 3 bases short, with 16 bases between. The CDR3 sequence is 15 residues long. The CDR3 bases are TGTGCCAGTAGTCTTTCAGGGCAGGGGTACACTGAAGCTTTCTTT. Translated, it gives CASSLSGQGYTEAFF.

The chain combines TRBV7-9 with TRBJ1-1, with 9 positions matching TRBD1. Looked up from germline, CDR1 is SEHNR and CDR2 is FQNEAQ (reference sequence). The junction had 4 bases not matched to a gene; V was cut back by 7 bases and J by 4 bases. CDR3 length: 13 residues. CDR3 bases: TGTGCCAGCAAACAGGGGGCTATCACTGAAGCTTTCTTT. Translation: CASKQGAITEAFF. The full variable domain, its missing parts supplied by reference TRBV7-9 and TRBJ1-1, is DTGVSQNPRHKITKRGQNVTFRCDPISEHNRLYWYRQTLGQGPEFLTYFQNEAQLEKSRLLSDRFSAERPKGSFSTLEIQRTEQGDSAMYLCASKQGAITEAFFGQGTRLTVV.

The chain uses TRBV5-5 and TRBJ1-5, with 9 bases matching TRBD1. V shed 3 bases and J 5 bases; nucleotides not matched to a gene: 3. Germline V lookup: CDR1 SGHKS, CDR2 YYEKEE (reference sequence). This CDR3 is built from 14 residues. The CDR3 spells CASSSGTGYQPQHF. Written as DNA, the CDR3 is TGTGCCAGCAGCTCCGGGACAGGGTATCAGCCCCAGCATTTT.

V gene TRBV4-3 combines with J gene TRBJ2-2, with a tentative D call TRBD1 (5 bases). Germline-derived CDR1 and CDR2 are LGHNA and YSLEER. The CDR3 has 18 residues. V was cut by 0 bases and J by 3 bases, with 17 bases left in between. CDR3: CASSQEAGFGLDTGELFF. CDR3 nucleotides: TGCGCCAGCAGCCAAGAAGCAGGGTTTGGATTAGACACCGGGGAGCTGTTTTTT.

The CDR3 nucleotides are TGTGCCAGCAGCTTAGGGGGGGGTGGGGACTACGAGCAGTACTTC. This codes for CASSLGGGGDYEQYF. The V call is TRBV7-9, the J call TRBJ2-7, with 7 bases fitting TRBD2. The V segment lost 1 base and the J segment 3 bases; nucleotides outside the gene matches: 6. The CDR3 is 15 residues long. Per germline, CDR1 SEHNR and CDR2 FQNEAQ (reference sequence).

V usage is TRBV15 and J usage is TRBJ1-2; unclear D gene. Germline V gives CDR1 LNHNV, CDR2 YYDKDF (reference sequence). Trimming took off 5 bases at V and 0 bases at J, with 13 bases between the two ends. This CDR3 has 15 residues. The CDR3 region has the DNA TGTGCCACCAGCTTGCGACATGTAGCTAACTATGGCTACACCTTC. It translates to CATSLRHVANYGYTF.

CDR3 sequence: CASSFLVNQETQYF. In DNA, the CDR3 is TGTGCCAGCAGCTTTCTAGTCAACCAAGAGACCCAGTACTTC. The chain recombines TRBV5-4 with TRBJ2-5; the D is unclear. CDR1 and CDR2 from the germline V gene are SGHNT and YYREEE (reference sequence). The CDR3 sequence is 14 residues long. V was cut by 2 bases and J by 0 bases, with 8 bases left in between.

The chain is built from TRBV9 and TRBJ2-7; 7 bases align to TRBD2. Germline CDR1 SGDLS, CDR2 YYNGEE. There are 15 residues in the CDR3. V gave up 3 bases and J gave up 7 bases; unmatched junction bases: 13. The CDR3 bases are TGTGCCAGCAGCGCGAGCGGGACCCCCACCGAGGAGCAGTACTTC. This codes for CASSASGTPTEEQYF.

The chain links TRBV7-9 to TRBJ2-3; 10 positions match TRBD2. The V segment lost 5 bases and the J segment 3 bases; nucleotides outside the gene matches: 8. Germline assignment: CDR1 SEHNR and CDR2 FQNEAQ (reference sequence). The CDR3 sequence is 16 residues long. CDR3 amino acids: CASSTSGGVWTDTQYF. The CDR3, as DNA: TGTGCCAGCAGCACAAGCGGGGGGGTCTGGACAGATACGCAGTATTTT.

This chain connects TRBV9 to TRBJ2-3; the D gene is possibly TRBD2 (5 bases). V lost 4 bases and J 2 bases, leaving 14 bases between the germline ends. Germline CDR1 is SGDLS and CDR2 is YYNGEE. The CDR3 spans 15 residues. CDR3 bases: TGTGCCAGCAGCTCCCGAGGGATGGACACAGATACGCAGTATTTT. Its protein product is CASSSRGMDTDTQYF.

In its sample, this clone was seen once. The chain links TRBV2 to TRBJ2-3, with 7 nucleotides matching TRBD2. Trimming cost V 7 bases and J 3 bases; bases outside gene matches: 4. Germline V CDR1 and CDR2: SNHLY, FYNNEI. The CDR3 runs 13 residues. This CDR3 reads CASKGLLTDTQYF. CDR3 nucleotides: TGTGCCAGCAAGGGACTACTGACAGATACGCAGTATTTT.

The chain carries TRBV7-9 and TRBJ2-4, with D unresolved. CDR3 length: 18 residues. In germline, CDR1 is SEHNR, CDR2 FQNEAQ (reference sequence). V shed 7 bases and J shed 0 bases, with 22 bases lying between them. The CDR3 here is CASTPGGFGHLAKNIQYF. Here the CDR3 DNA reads TGTGCCAGCACCCCAGGTGGATTTGGCCACCTAGCCAAAAACATTCAGTACTTC.

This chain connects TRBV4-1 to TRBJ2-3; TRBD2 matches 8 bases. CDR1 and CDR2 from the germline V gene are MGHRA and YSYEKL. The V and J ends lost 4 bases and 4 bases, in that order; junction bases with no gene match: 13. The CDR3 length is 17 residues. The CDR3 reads CASSLFSGVGSPDTQYF. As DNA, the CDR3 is TGCGCCAGCAGCCTGTTTAGCGGGGTGGGGTCCCCAGATACGCAGTATTTT.

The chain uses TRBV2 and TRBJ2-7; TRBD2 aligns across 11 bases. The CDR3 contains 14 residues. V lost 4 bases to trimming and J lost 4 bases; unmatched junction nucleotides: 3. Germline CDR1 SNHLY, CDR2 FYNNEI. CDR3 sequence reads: CASSVTSGRYEQYF. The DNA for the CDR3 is TGTGCCAGCAGTGTAACTAGCGGGAGATACGAGCAGTACTTC.

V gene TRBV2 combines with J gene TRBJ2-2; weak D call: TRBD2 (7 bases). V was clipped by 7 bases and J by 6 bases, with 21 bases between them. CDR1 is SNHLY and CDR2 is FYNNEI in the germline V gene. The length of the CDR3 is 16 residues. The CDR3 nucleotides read TGTGCCAGCACCCCAGGTGGCGGGGGCCTTCCCGGGGAGCTGTTTTTT. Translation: CASTPGGGGLPGELFF.

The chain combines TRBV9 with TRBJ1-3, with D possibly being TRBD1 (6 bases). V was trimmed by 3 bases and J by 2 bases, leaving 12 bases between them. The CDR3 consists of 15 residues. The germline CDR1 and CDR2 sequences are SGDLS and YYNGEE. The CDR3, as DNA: TGTGCCAGCAGCGCCAGGGACATTGCTGGAAACACCATATATTTT. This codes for CASSARDIAGNTIYF.

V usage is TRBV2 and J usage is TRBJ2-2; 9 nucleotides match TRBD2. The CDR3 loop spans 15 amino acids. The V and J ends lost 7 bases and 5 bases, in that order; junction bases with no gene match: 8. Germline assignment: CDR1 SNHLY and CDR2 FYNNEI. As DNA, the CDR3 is TGTGCCAGCATGGCGGGGGGGCCGGTGACCGGGGAGCTGTTTTTT. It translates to CASMAGGPVTGELFF.